This T cell receptor beta chain appears in the sequencing data of a study of graft-versus-host responses after intestinal transplantation. Study at large: Recipients uniformly received anti-thymocyte globulin induction, followed by tacrolimus and steroids for roughly 3 years.

Broader study findings: The highest levels of circulating GvH clones went along with early declines in HvG clones after transplant. GvH clones turned up in recipient marrow; some had shown up first in ileum or blood. The study found high graft-versus-host to host-versus-graft clonal ratios in allografts of patients with graft-donor T cell macrochimerism.

Comments on this clone: The antigen is not known.

CDR1 is SGDLS and CDR2 is YYNGEE in the germline V gene. The CDR3 covers 13 residues. Trimming took off 0 bases at V and 6 bases at J, with 9 bases between the two ends. The protocol was immunoSEQ multiplex PCR, while the TCRdb copy is restricted to in-frame clones and leaves out a portion. The sample records about 94,000 clones, around nine tenths being singletons. Sequenced here: unstimulated CD8+ T cells sorted from spleen or lymph node cells, sampled before intestinal transplant. This TCR came from a human donor who received an intestinal transplant. The rearrangement links TRBV9 to TRBJ1-1, with D unresolved. The CDR3 reads CASSVDSTAEAFF. The DNA of the CDR3 is TGTGCCAGCAGCGTAGATTCAACGGCTGAAGCTTTCTTT. The full variable domain, with the rest looked up from reference TRBV9 and TRBJ1-1, is DSGVTQTPKHLITATGQRVTLRCSPRSGDLSVYWYQQSLDQGLQFLIQYYNGEERAKGNILERFSAQQFPDLHSELNLSSLELGDSALYFCASSVDSTAEAFFGQGTRLTVV.